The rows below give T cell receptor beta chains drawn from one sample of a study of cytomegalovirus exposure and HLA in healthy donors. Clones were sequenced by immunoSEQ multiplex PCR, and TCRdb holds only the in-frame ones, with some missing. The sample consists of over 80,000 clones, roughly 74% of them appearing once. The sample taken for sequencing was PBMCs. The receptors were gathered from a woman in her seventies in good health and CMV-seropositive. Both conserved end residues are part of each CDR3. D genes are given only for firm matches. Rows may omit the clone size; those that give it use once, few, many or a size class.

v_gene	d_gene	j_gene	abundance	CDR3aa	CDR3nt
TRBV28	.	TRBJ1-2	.	CASSPGQDYGYTF	TGTGCCAGCAGTCCGGGACAAGACTATGGCTACACCTTC
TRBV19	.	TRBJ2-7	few	CASSIPGQSQYEQYF	TGTGCCAGTAGTATACCCGGACAGTCGCAATACGAGCAGTACTTC
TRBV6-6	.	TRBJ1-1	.	CASSYSNRVTEAFF	TGTGCCAGCAGTTACTCTAACCGGGTAACTGAAGCTTTCTTT
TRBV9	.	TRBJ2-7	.	CASSVGGQAYEQYF	TGTGCCAGCAGCGTAGGTGGGCAGGCCTACGAGCAGTACTTC
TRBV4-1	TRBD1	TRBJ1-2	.	CASSQDGTGVYGYTF	TGCGCCAGCAGCCAAGATGGGACAGGGGTCTATGGCTACACCTTC
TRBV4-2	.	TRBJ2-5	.	CASSQEPRLTSQETQYF	TGTGCCAGCAGCCAAGAACCCCGGTTGACTAGCCAAGAGACCCAGTACTTC
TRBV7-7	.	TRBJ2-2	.	CASSGREDTGELFF	TGTGCTAGCAGCGGCAGGGAGGACACCGGGGAGCTGTTTTTT
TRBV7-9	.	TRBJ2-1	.	CASSFTTGFGTYNEQFF	TGTGCCAGCAGCTTTACGACAGGCTTCGGCACCTACAATGAGCAGTTCTTC
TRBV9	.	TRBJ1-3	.	CASSVAQGSGNTIYF	TGTGCCAGCAGCGTAGCCCAGGGCTCTGGAAACACCATATATTTT
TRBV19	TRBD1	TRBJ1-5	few	CASSWTTGNSNQPQHF	TGTGCCAGTAGTTGGACGACAGGGAATAGCAATCAGCCCCAGCATTTT
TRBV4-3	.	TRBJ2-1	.	CASSQGPGSYNEQFF	TGCGCCAGCAGCCAAGGGCCGGGCTCCTACAATGAGCAGTTCTTC
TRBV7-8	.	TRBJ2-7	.	CASSLIQGGYYEQYF	TGTGCCAGCAGCTTAATTCAGGGAGGCTACTACGAGCAGTACTTC
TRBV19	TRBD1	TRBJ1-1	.	CASSMGTANTEAFF	TGTGCCAGTAGTATGGGGACAGCGAACACTGAAGCTTTCTTT
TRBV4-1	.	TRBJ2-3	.	CASSQGRVLQADTQYF	TGCGCCAGCAGCCAAGGTCGGGTCCTTCAAGCAGATACGCAGTATTTT
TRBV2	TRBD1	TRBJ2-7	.	CASDRGRDEQYF	TGTGCCAGCGACAGGGGGCGCGACGAGCAGTACTTC
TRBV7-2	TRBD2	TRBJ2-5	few	CASSLTIRAGGQETQYF	TGTGCCAGCAGCTTAACGATTCGGGCGGGGGGACAAGAGACCCAGTACTTC
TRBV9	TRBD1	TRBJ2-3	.	CASSVGQGAGVTSTDTQYF	TGTGCCAGCAGCGTAGGACAGGGGGCGGGGGTTACTAGCACAGATACGCAGTATTTT
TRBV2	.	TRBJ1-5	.	CASSPPGQPQHF	TGTGCCAGCAGTCCCCCCGGTCAGCCCCAGCATTTT
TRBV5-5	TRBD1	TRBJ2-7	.	CASRKPGQQYEQYF	TGTGCCAGCAGAAAGCCGGGACAGCAATACGAGCAGTACTTC
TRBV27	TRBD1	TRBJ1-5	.	CASRPGQGHYSNQPQHF	TGTGCCAGCAGACCGGGACAGGGACATTATAGCAATCAGCCCCAGCATTTT
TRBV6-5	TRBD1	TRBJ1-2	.	CASRPTGKEDGYTF	TGTGCCAGCAGGCCGACAGGGAAGGAGGATGGCTACACCTTC
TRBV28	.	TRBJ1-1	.	CASRFYRSNTEAFF	TGTGCCAGCAGATTCTACAGGAGTAACACTGAAGCTTTTTTT
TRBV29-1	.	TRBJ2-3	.	CSVEAGLTDTQYF	TGCAGCGTTGAGGCAGGACTCACAGATACGCAGTATTTT
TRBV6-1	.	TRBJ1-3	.	CASSTATAGNTIYF	TGTGCCAGCAGCACAGCGACAGCTGGAAACACCATATATTTT